This T cell receptor (beta chain) was found in a study of blood T cell repertoires in COVID-19. At the level of the study: From T cells, B-cell-depleted T cells, or PBMCs came the material, which was cDNA or gDNA.

CDR1 SGHNT and CDR2 YYREEE come from the germline V gene (reference sequence). The CDR3 spans 16 residues. V lost 3 bases to trimming and J lost 0 bases; unmatched junction nucleotides: 3. Per the study methods: Reference gene primer amplification gave estimated nucleated cell counts. Sequencing used immunoSEQ multiplex PCR; TCRdb keeps in-frame clones, though not all of them. From that table come the V and J calls and clone size; the DNA was used to work out D and trimming. The repertoire has 350,000 to 450,000 clones, about 89% of them found once; the top ten carry about 1.2%. The chain recombines TRBV5-4 with TRBJ2-1; 10 bases map to TRBD2. Specimen: peripheral blood. This clonotype originated in a man aged 40-55 years with acute or convalescent COVID-19. The CDR3 coding sequence is TGTGCCAGCAGCTCCGTAGCGGGAGGCTCCTACAATGAGCAGTTCTTC. It is translated as CASSSVAGGSYNEQFF.